Below are 25 T cell receptor beta chains sequenced from a single sample in a study of OX40 agonist ivuxolimab in advanced cancers. TCRdb's copy holds only in-frame clones and misses some; the assay was immunoSEQ multiplex PCR. The sample includes about 58,000 clones, about 86% of them seen just once. Sequencing used CD4+ or CD8+ T cells sorted from blood, obtained in a trial of the OX40 agonist ivuxolimab. All receptors come from an adult with an advanced solid tumor such as melanoma, head and neck, liver or kidney cancer.

J is TRBJ1-4 and V is TRBV19; D is unresolved. Germline CDR1 reads LNHDA; CDR2 reads SQIVND (reference sequence). The V end lost 0 bases, the J end lost 3 bases, and 8 bases lay between the germline ends. This CDR3 is 15 amino acids long. The CDR3 reads CASSIDTASNEKLFF. In nucleotides, the CDR3 is TGTGCCAGTAGTATAGATACAGCATCTAATGAAAAACTGTTTTTT.

This chain links TRBV18 with TRBJ1-1; D may be TRBD1 (5 bases). There are 14 residues in the CDR3. Germline loops: CDR1 KGHSH, CDR2 LQKENI. V was trimmed by 6 bases and J by 6 bases, leaving 17 bases between them. The chain's CDR3 is CASSLGGPGAEAFF. CDR3 coding DNA: TGTGCCAGCTCCCTCGGGGGTCCGGGGGCTGAAGCTTTCTTT.

The DNA for the CDR3 is TGTGCCAGCAGCTTAACGGGGGATAATAACTATGGCTACACCTTC. It encodes CASSLTGDNNYGYTF. This rearrangement joins TRBV7-9 to TRBJ1-2; possibly TRBD1 for D (5 bases). Between the trimmed V and J ends, which lost 2 bases and 1 base, there was a span of 11 bases. The CDR3 consists of 15 residues. Germline assignment: CDR1 SEHNR and CDR2 FQNEAQ (reference sequence).

This chain connects TRBV2 to TRBJ2-1, with TRBD2 matching 11 bases. V shed 7 bases and J 7 bases; nucleotides not matched to a gene: 3. Germline V gene data show CDR1 as SNHLY and CDR2 as FYNNEI. This CDR3 is built from 13 residues. The CDR3 nucleotides are TGTGCCAGCACCCGACTAGCGGGGAATGAGCAGTTCTTC. It codes for CASTRLAGNEQFF.

The rearrangement uses TRBV7-2 and TRBJ1-4; the D is unclear. Germline values: CDR1 SGHTA, CDR2 FQGNSA. V gave up 1 base and J gave up 6 bases, with 12 bases separating them. This CDR3 contains 15 residues. The CDR3 loop is CASSLESRRHEKLFF. Here the CDR3 DNA reads TGTGCCAGCAGCTTAGAAAGCAGGCGACATGAAAAACTGTTTTTT.

This clone was seen a single time. J is TRBJ1-2 and V is TRBV27, with TRBD1 matching over 7 bases. V gave up 10 bases and J gave up 4 bases; unmatched junction bases: 6. The CDR3 has 12 residues. Per the germline V gene, CDR1 is MNHEY and CDR2 is SMNVEV (reference sequence). CDR3 nucleotides: TGTGCCACCAAACAGGGGATCTATGGCTACACCTTC. Its protein product is CATKQGIYGYTF.

This CDR3 is CASSIIDSRNQPQHF. In DNA form, the CDR3 reads TGTGCCAGTAGTATCATCGACAGCCGCAATCAGCCCCAGCATTTT. The rearrangement links TRBV19 to TRBJ1-5; D perhaps matches TRBD1 (5 bases). The germline V gene encodes CDR1 LNHDA and CDR2 SQIVND (reference sequence). This CDR3 spans 15 amino acids. Trimming removed 3 bases at V and 2 bases at J, with 11 bases between. The whole variable domain, filled in from reference TRBV19 and TRBJ1-5, reads DGGITQSPKYLFRKEGQNVTLSCEQNLNHDAMYWYRQDPGQGLRLIYYSQIVNDFQKGDIAEGYSVSREKKESFPLTVTSAQKNPTAFYLCASSIIDSRNQPQHFGDGTRLSIL.

The chain joins TRBV19 to TRBJ1-3; the match to TRBD1 covers 8 bases. The germline V gene encodes CDR1 LNHDA and CDR2 SQIVND (reference sequence). Trimming at V came to 3 bases and at J to 4 bases, leaving 8 bases not matched to a gene. The CDR3 loop spans 16 amino acids. The CDR3 DNA reads TGTGCCAGTAGTATTTTGGGCAGGGGGCCGGGAAACACCATATATTTT. The encoded protein is CASSILGRGPGNTIYF.

V is TRBV6-5 and J is TRBJ1-2; perhaps TRBD1 as D (5 bases). Deletions cut 5 bases from V and 7 bases from J, with 20 bases between. The CDR3 covers 15 residues. Looked up from germline, CDR1 is MNHEY and CDR2 is SVGAGI. The CDR3 bases are TGTGCCAGCAGTCCCCGCTTCCGGGGGGATCCTGGCTACACCTTC. It specifies CASSPRFRGDPGYTF.

This clone has only one observation. The rearrangement uses TRBV18 and TRBJ1-4; D remains unclear. The germline V and J ends were trimmed by 4 bases and 0 bases, with 12 bases remaining between them. Germline V CDR1 and CDR2: KGHSH, LQKENI. The CDR3 length is 16 residues. The CDR3 DNA sequence: TGTGCCAGCTCACGGGAAAGAGTTGCAACTAATGAAAAACTGTTTTTT. Encoded protein: CASSRERVATNEKLFF.

The chain has TRBV6-1 and TRBJ2-7; 7 nucleotides align to TRBD2. From germline, CDR1 is MNHNS and CDR2 SASEGT. The CDR3 is made up of 12 amino acids. V lost 6 bases to trimming and J lost 3 bases; unmatched junction nucleotides: 2. Here the CDR3 DNA reads TGTGCCAGCAGCAGGGAGGGCTACGAGCAGTACTTC. Protein product: CASSREGYEQYF.

V is TRBV19 and J is TRBJ1-5; maybe TRBD1 (5 bases). Trimming cost V 5 bases and J 12 bases, with 11 bases left between them. Germline V lookup: CDR1 LNHDA, CDR2 SQIVND (reference sequence). CDR3 length equals 11 residues. The CDR3 region is CASSGAKFQHF. CDR3 coding DNA: TGTGCCAGTAGTGGGGCCAAGTTCCAGCATTTT.

The table lists this clone with a few counts. The J gene is TRBJ1-6, the V gene TRBV6-6, with D possibly being TRBD1 (6 bases). CDR1 is MNHNY and CDR2 is SVGAGI in the germline V gene (reference sequence). The CDR3 consists of 14 residues. V shed 6 bases and J shed 9 bases, with 15 bases lying between them. CDR3 nucleotides: TGTGCCAGCAGCCAGGACAGCCAGACTTCACCCCTCCACTTT. Translated, it gives CASSQDSQTSPLHF.

This clone was found a few times. V is TRBV15 and J is TRBJ1-1; perhaps TRBD1 as D (5 bases). V was pared by 3 bases and J by 7 bases, with 9 bases between. This CDR3 spans 12 amino acids. Germline lookup yields CDR1 LNHNV and CDR2 YYDKDF (reference sequence). The chain's CDR3 is CATSSGQGEAFF. CDR3 nucleotide sequence: TGTGCCACCAGCAGTGGACAAGGTGAAGCTTTCTTT.

The chain employs TRBV27 and TRBJ1-6; the match to TRBD1 covers 8 bases. Germline lookup yields CDR1 MNHEY and CDR2 SMNVEV (reference sequence). The CDR3 has 15 amino acids. The V and J ends lost 4 bases and 6 bases, in that order; junction bases with no gene match: 5. In nucleotides, the CDR3 is TGTGCCAGCAGTTGGGCAGGGGGCGCTAATTCACCCCTCCACTTT. This translates into CASSWAGGANSPLHF.

This chain uses TRBV30 with TRBJ1-1; D call uncertain. The V end lost 0 bases, the J end lost 6 bases, and 14 bases lay between the germline ends. CDR3 length: 14 amino acids. Germline lookup yields CDR1 GTSNPN and CDR2 SVGIG (reference sequence). In DNA form, the CDR3 reads TGTGCCTGGAGTGTAGGGCCGGTCAAGGCTGAAGCTTTCTTT. Encoded protein: CAWSVGPVKAEAFF. Full variable domain (rest looked up from reference TRBV30 and TRBJ1-1): SQTIHQWPATLVQPVGSPLSLECTVEGTSNPNLYWYRQAAGRGLQLLFYSVGIGQISSEVPQNLSASRPQDRQFILSSKKLLLSDSGFYLCAWSVGPVKAEAFFGQGTRLTVV.

The chain recombines TRBV11-2 with TRBJ1-2; D gene uncertain. V gave up 1 base and J gave up 0 bases, with 9 bases separating them. The CDR3 runs 15 residues. Germline-derived CDR1 and CDR2 are SGHAT and FQNNGV. CDR3: CASSLVSISNYGYTF. The CDR3 DNA reads as TGTGCCAGCAGCTTAGTCAGTATATCTAACTATGGCTACACCTTC.

The V call is TRBV5-8, the J call TRBJ2-3; D tentatively fits TRBD1 or TRBD2 (5 bases each). CDR3 length: 16 amino acids. V was pared by 4 bases and J by 1 base, with 16 bases between. Germline CDR1 SGHTS, CDR2 YDEGEE. CDR3 in amino acids: CASSQGRTVGTDTQYF. For the CDR3, the DNA is TGTGCCAGCAGCCAGGGACGGACGGTGGGCACAGATACGCAGTATTTT.

The genes are TRBV6-5 and TRBJ1-5; 9 nucleotides align to TRBD1. Trimming cost V 6 bases and J 4 bases; bases outside gene matches: 7. Germline V gene data show CDR1 as MNHEY and CDR2 as SVGAGI. The CDR3 has 15 amino acids. As DNA, the CDR3 is TGTGCCAGCAGACCGGACAGGGGAGAGAATCAGCCCCAGCATTTT. This translates into CASRPDRGENQPQHF.

The genes are TRBV5-5 and TRBJ1-3; 9 bases map to TRBD1. The CDR3 sequence is 18 residues long. The ends lost 0 bases at V and 4 bases at J; junction bases unmatched: 11. Germline loops: CDR1 SGHKS, CDR2 YYEKEE (reference sequence). The CDR3 region is CASSLVFSGQGIGNTIYF. The CDR3 DNA reads TGTGCCAGCAGCTTGGTTTTTTCGGGACAGGGAATAGGAAACACCATATATTTT.

The V gene is TRBV7-9, the J gene TRBJ1-1, with TRBD1 identical over 9 bases. This CDR3 spans 16 amino acids. The junction had 12 bases not matched to a gene; V was cut back by 5 bases and J by 5 bases. Per the germline V gene, CDR1 is SEHNR and CDR2 is FQNEAQ (reference sequence). The CDR3 here is CASSPEGQGMVTEAFF. Written as DNA, the CDR3 is TGTGCCAGCAGCCCAGAGGGACAGGGAATGGTAACTGAAGCTTTCTTT.

The rearrangement links TRBV14 to TRBJ2-4, with a tentative D call TRBD1 (6 bases). The V gene's germline CDR1 is SGHDN and CDR2 FVKESK. Trimming shortened V by 1 base and J by 5 bases, and 15 bases separated the two germline ends. The CDR3 runs to 16 residues. The CDR3, as DNA: TGTGCCAGCAGCCAAGGCCCCACAGGGTTGGAAAACATTCAGTACTTC. It is translated as CASSQGPTGLENIQYF.

Details on this clone: Distinct nucleotide sequences in the sample also encode this CDR3. The chain recombines TRBV5-1 with TRBJ2-3; D remains unclear. The CDR3 covers 13 residues. V lost 5 bases and J 2 bases, leaving 9 bases between the germline ends. The germline V gene encodes CDR1 SGHRS and CDR2 YFSETQ. This chain's CDR3 is CASSLGSTDTQYF. The CDR3 bases are TGCGCCAGCAGTCTAGGATCCACAGATACGCAGTATTTT.

The chain employs TRBV27 and TRBJ1-2; no clear D. From germline, CDR1 is MNHEY and CDR2 SMNVEV (reference sequence). Trimming stripped 2 bases from V and 3 bases from J, with 16 bases between. The CDR3 contains 16 residues. DNA of the CDR3: TGTGCCAGCAGTTTAAAGCGGGAGGGATGGGACTATGGCTACACCTTC. This gives the protein CASSLKREGWDYGYTF.

V gene TRBV10-1 combines with J gene TRBJ1-3; the D gene is possibly TRBD1 (6 bases). CDR3 size: 15 residues. Trimming left V 6 bases short and J 0 bases short, with 12 bases between. Germline CDR1 and CDR2: WNHNN and SYGVQD (reference sequence). CDR3 sequence reads: CASRGGPLSGNTIYF. The CDR3 region has the DNA TGCGCCAGCAGGGGGGGGCCGCTCTCTGGAAACACCATATATTTT.